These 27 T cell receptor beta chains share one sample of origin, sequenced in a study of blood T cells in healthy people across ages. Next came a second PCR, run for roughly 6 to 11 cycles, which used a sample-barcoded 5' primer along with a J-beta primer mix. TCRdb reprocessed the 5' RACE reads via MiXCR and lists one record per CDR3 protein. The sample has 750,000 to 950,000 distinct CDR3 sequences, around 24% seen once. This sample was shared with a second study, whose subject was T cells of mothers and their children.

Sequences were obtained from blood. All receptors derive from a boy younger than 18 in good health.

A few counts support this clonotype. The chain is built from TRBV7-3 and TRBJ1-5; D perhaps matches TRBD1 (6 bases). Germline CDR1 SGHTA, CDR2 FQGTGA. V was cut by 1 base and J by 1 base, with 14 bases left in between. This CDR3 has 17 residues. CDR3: CASSLIAGGHSNQPQHF. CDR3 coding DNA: TGTGCCAGCAGCTTAATAGCGGGGGGCCACAGCAATCAGCCCCAGCATTTT.

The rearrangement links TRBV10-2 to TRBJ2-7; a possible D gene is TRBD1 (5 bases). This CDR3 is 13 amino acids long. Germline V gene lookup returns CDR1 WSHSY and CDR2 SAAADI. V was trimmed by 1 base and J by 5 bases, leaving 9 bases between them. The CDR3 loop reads CASSELGPHEQYF. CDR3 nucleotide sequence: TGCGCCAGCAGTGAGTTGGGGCCCCACGAGCAGTACTTC.

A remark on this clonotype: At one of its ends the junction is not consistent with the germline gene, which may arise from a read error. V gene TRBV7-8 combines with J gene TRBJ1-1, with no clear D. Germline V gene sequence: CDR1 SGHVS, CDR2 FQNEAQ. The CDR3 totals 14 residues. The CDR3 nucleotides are TGTACCAGCAGCTTAGTTGCCTTGGACACTGAAGCTTTCTTT. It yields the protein CTSSLVALDTEAFF.

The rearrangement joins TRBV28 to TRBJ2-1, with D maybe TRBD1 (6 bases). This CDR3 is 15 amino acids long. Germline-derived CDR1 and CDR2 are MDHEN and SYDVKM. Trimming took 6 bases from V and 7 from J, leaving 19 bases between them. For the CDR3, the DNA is TGTGCCAGCAGCCAACAGGGCGTTCAGGGGAATGAGCAGTTCTTC. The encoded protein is CASSQQGVQGNEQFF.

The DNA of the CDR3 is TGTGCCAGCAGCCAAGAAAATGGCCGTTCCAATGAGCAGTTCTTC. Translated, it gives CASSQENGRSNEQFF. This rearrangement joins TRBV14 to TRBJ2-5; no clear D gene. The assigned J gene may be wrong: the sequence end matches TRBJ2-1 better. This CDR3 contains 15 residues. Germline V lookup: CDR1 SGHDN, CDR2 FVKESK.

The CDR3 sequence: CATSGQGAIETQYF. DNA for the CDR3: TGTGCCACTTCGGGACAGGGGGCGATTGAGACCCAGTACTTC. The genes are TRBV6-6 and TRBJ2-5; 12 nucleotides line up with TRBD1. V trimming: 10 bases; J trimming: 5 bases; junction bases outside the gene matches: 8. In germline, CDR1 is MNHNY, CDR2 SVGAGI (reference sequence). CDR3 length equals 14 residues.

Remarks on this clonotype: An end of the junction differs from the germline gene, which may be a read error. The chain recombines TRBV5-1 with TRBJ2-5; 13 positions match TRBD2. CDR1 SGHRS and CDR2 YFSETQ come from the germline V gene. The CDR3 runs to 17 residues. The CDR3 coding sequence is TGCGCCAGCAGCTCGGGACTAGCGGGGATGCTCCAAGAGACCCAGTGCTTC. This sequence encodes CASSSGLAGMLQETQCF.

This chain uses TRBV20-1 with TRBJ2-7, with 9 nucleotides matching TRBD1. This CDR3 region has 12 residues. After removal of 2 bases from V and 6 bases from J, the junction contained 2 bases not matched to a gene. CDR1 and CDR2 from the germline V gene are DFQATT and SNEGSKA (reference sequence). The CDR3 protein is CSARWTGVEQYF. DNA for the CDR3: TGCAGTGCTAGATGGACAGGGGTCGAGCAGTACTTC.

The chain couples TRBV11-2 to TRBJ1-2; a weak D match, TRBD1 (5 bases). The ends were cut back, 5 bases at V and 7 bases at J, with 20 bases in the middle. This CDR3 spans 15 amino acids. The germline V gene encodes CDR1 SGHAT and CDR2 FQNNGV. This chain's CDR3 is CASSGSPAGPLGYTF. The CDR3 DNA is TGTGCCAGCAGCGGGTCCCCGGCAGGGCCCCTTGGCTACACCTTC. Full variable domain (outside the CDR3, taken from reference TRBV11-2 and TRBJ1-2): EAGVAQSPRYKIIEKRQSVAFWCNPISGHATLYWYQQILGQGPKLLIQFQNNGVVDDSQLPKDRFSAERLKGVDSTLKIQPAKLEDSAVYLCASSGSPAGPLGYTFGSGTRLTVV.

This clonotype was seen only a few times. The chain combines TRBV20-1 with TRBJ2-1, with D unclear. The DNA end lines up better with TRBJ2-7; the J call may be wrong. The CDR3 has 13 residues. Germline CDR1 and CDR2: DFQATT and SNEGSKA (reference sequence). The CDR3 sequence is CSAPAPGSHEQYF. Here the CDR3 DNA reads TGCAGTGCCCCCGCTCCCGGCAGTCACGAGCAGTACTTC.

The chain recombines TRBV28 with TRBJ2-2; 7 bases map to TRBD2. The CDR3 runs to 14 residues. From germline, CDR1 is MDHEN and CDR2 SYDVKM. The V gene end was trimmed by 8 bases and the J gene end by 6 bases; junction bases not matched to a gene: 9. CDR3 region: CASGRGGEPGELFF. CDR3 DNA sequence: TGTGCCAGCGGCCGGGGAGGGGAGCCCGGGGAGCTGTTTTTT.

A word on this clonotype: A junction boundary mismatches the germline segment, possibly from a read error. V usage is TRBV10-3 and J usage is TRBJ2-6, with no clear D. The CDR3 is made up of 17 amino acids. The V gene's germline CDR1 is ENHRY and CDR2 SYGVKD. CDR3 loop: CAVSESKIRSGANVLTF. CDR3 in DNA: TGTGCCGTCAGTGAGTCGAAGATCCGCTCTGGGGCCAACGTCCTGACTTTC.

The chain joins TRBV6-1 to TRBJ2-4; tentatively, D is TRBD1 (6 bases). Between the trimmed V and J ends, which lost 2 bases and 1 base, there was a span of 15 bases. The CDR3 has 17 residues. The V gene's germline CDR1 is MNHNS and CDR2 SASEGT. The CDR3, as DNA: TGTGCCAGCAGTGAAAGGTGGGCAGGGGAGGCCAAAAACATTCAGTACTTC. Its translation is CASSERWAGEAKNIQYF.

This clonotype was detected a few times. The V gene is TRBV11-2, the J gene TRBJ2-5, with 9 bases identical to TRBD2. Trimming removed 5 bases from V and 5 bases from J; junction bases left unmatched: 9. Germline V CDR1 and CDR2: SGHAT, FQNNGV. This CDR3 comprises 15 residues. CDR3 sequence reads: CASSDPGLAVETQYF. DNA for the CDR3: TGTGCCAGCAGCGATCCGGGACTAGCAGTGGAGACCCAGTACTTC.

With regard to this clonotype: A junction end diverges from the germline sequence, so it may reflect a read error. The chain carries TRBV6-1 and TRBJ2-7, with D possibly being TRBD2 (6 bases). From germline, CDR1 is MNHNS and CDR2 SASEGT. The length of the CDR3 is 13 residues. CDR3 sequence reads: CASILSFGGERYF. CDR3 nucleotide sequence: TGTGCCAGCATCTTATCCTTCGGCGGGGAGCGGTACTTC.

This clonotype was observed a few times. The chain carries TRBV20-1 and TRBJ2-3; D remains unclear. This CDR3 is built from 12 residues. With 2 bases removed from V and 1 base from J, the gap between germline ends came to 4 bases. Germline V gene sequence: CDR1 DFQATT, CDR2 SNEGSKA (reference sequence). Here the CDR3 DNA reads TGCAGTGCTAGAAGGGGCACAGATACGCAGTATTTT. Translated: CSARRGTDTQYF.

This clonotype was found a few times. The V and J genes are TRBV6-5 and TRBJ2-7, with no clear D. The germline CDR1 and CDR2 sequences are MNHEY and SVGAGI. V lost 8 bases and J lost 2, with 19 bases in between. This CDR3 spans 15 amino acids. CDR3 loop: CASRPNRAVTYEQYF. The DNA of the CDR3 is TGTGCCAGCCGCCCCAACCGGGCGGTTACCTACGAGCAGTACTTC.

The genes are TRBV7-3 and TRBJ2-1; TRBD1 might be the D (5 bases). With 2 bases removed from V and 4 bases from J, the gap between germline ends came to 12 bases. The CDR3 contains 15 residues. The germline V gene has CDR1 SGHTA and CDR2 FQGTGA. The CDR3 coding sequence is TGTGCCAGCAGCTTATTGGGGCAGGAGTACAATGAGCAGTTCTTC. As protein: CASSLLGQEYNEQFF.

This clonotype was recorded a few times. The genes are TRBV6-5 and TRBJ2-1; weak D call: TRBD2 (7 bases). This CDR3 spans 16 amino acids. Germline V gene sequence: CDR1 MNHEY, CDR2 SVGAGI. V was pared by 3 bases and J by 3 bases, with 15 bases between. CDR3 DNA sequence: TGTGCCAGCAGTTATTTTTTGGGAGGGGGCTACAATGAGCAGTTCTTC. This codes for CASSYFLGGGYNEQFF.

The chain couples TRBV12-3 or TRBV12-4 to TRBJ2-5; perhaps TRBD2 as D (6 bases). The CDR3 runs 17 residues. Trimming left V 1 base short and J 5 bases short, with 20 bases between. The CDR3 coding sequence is TGTGCCAGCAGTTTAGATCTCGGAGGGGTCTTCGGGGAGACCCAGTACTTC. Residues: CASSLDLGGVFGETQYF.

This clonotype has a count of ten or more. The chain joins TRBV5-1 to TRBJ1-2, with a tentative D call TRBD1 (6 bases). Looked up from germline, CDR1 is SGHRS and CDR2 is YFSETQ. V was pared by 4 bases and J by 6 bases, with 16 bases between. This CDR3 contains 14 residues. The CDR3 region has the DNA TGCGCCAGCAGCAACGCACAGGGAGATAATGGCTACACCTTC. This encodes CASSNAQGDNGYTF. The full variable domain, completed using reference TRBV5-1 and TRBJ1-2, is KAGVTQTPRYLIKTRGQQVTLSCSPISGHRSVSWYQQTPGQGLQFLFEYFSETQRNKGNFPGRFSGRQFSNSRSEMNVSTLELGDSALYLCASSNAQGDNGYTFGSGTRLTVV.

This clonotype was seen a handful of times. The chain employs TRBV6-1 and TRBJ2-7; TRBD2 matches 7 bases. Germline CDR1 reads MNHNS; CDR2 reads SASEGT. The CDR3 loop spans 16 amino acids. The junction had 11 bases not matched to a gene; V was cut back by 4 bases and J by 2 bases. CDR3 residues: CASSAITSAATYEQYF. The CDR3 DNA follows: TGTGCCAGCAGTGCCATAACTAGCGCAGCCACCTACGAGCAGTACTTC.

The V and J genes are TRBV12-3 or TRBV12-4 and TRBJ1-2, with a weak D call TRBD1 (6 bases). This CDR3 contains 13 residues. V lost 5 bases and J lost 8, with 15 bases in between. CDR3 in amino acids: CASSHRQEGGYTF. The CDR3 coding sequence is TGTGCCAGCAGTCATCGACAGGAGGGAGGCTACACCTTC.

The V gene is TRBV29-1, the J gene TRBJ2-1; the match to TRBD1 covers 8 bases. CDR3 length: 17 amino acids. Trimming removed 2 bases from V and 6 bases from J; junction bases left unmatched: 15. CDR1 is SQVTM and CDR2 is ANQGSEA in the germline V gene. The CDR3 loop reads CSVESWSGTGFINEQFF. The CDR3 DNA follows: TGCAGCGTTGAATCCTGGTCCGGGACAGGTTTCATCAATGAGCAGTTCTTC.

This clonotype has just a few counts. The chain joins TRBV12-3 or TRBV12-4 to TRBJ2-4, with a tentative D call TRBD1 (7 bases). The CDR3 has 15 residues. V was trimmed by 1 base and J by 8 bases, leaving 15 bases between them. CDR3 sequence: CASSLVRTGGDIQYF. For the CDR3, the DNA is TGTGCCAGCAGTTTAGTTAGGACAGGAGGGGACATTCAGTACTTC.

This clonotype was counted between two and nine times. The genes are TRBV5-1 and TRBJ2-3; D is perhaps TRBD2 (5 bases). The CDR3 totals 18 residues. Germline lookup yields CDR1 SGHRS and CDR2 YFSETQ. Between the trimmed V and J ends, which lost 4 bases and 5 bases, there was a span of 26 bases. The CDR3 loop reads CASSRTGNSAEVRDTQYF. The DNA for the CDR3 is TGCGCCAGCAGCCGGACGGGAAACAGTGCGGAGGTTAGAGATACGCAGTATTTT.

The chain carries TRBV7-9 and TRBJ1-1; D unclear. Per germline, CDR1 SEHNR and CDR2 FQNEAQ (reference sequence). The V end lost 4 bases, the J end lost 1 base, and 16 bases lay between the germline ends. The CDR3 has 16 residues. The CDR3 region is CASSSTPGGPNTEAFF. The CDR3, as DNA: TGTGCCAGCAGCTCGACCCCCGGAGGGCCGAACACTGAAGCTTTCTTT.